This TCR beta chain was found in a study of blood T cells in healthy people across ages. With a J-beta primer mix and a sample-barcoded 5' primer, a second PCR ran 7 to 11 cycles. TCRdb re-called the 5' RACE reads with MiXCR, one entry per CDR3 protein. The sample yields under 700,000 distinct CDR3 sequences, under 30% seen once. Trimming took 4 bases from V and 1 from J, leaving 9 bases between them. This CDR3 comprises 14 residues. Total RNA amounts of at least 6 micrograms were extracted per sample. The same sample was also used in a study of T cells of mothers and their children. That investigation notes: At approximately 1.6 ug per 15 ul, all of the extracted RNA went into cDNA synthesis. With unrelated pairs as the comparison, related mother-child pairs had a slightly higher overlap that was not significant.

V gene TRBV12-3 or TRBV12-4 combines with J gene TRBJ2-3; no firm D call. The origin of this receptor is a boy aged 5-17 years in good health. What was sequenced was blood. The CDR3 bases are TGTGCCAGCAGTTACTGGGCTCGCACAGATACGCAGTATTTT. This gives the protein CASSYWARTDTQYF.